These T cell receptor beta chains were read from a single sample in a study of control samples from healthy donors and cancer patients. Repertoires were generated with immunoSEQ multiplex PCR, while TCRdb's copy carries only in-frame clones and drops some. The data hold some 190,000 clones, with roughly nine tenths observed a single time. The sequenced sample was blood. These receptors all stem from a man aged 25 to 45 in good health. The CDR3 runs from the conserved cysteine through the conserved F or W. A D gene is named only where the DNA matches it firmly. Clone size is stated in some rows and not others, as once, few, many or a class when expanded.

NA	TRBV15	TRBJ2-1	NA	CATSRDLRHPRDEQFF	TGTGCCACCAGCAGAGACCTTAGGCACCCCCGAGATGAGCAGTTCTTC
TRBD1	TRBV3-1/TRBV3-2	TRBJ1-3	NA	CASSQQQTGTAASGNTIYF	TGTGCCAGCAGCCAACAACAAACCGGGACAGCGGCCTCTGGAAACACCATATATTTT
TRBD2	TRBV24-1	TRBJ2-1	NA	CATSATGTSSKNEQFF	TGTGCCACCAGTGCAACGGGGACTAGCTCTAAGAATGAGCAGTTCTTC
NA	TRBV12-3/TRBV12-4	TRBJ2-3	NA	CASSLGADTQYF	TGTGCCAGCAGCTTGGGGGCAGATACGCAGTATTTT
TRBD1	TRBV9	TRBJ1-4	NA	CASSVSGTANEKLFF	TGTGCCAGCAGCGTCTCCGGGACAGCTAATGAAAAACTGTTTTTT
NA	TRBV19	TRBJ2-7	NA	CASSPRGGLTYVFEQYF	TGTGCCAGTAGTCCACGGGGAGGACTGACGTACGTGTTTGAGCAGTACTTC
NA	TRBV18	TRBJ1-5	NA	CASSPDGQQPQHF	TGTGCCAGCTCACCGGACGGCCAGCAGCCCCAGCATTTT
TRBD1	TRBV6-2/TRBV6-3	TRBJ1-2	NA	CASSLTGQNYGYTF	TGTGCCAGCAGTCTAACGGGACAGAACTATGGCTACACCTTC
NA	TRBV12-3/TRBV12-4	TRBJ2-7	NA	CASRRTGGYEQYF	TGTGCCAGCAGGAGGACGGGTGGGTACGAGCAGTACTTC
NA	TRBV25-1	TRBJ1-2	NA	CASSDPGPIGHGYTF	TGTGCCAGCAGTGACCCGGGACCTATCGGCCACGGCTACACCTTC
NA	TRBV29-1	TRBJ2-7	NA	CSVVSGSVYEQYF	TGCAGCGTTGTATCTGGCAGTGTCTACGAGCAGTACTTC
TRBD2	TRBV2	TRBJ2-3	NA	CASSGMGGAGDTQYF	TGTGCCAGCAGTGGAATGGGAGGGGCCGGAGATACGCAGTATTTT
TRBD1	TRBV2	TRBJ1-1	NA	CASSGTGGGVTEAFF	TGTGCCAGCAGTGGGACAGGGGGCGGTGTCACTGAAGCTTTCTTT
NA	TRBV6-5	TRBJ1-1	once	CASTTGGKNTEAFF	TGTGCCAGCACTACAGGAGGGAAGAACACTGAAGCTTTCTTT
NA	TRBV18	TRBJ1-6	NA	CASSPRDDNSPLHF	TGTGCCAGCTCACCACGAGATGATAATTCACCCCTCCACTTT
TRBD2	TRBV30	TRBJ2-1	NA	CARSGGAWNEQFF	TGTGCCCGTAGCGGGGGGGCCTGGAATGAGCAGTTCTTC
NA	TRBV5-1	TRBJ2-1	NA	CASSIDKFRSFF	TGCGCCAGCAGCATAGACAAGTTTAGGTCGTTCTTC
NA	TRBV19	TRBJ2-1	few	CASRVTQNNEQFF	TGTGCCAGTAGGGTTACACAGAACAATGAGCAGTTCTTC
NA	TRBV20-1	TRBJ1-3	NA	CSASAPGNTIYF	TGCAGTGCTAGTGCCCCTGGAAACACCATATATTTT
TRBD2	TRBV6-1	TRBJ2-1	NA	CASSEMSGGASDEQFF	TGTGCCAGCAGTGAAATGAGCGGGGGGGCGAGCGATGAGCAGTTCTTC
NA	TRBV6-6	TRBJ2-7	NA	CASSESYEQYF	TGTGCCAGCAGTGAGAGCTACGAGCAGTACTTC
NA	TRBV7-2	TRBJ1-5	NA	CASSNRAGNSNQPQHF	TGTGCCAGCAGCAATAGAGCGGGAAATAGCAATCAGCCCCAGCATTTT
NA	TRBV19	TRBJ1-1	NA	CASSIIPGGNTEAFF	TGTGCCAGTAGTATAATCCCGGGGGGGAACACTGAAGCTTTCTTT
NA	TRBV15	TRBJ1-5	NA	CATSRDYQPQHF	TGTGCCACCAGCAGGGATTATCAGCCCCAGCATTTT
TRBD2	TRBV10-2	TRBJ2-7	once	CASRDLGGSSYEQYF	TGCGCCAGCCGAGATCTGGGCGGGAGCTCCTACGAGCAGTACTTC
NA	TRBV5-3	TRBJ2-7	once	CARSAQTSGQHYEQYF	TGTGCCAGAAGCGCTCAGACCTCGGGACAACACTACGAGCAGTACTTC
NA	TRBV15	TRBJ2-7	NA	CATSRDRLGARGHEQYF	TGTGCCACCAGCAGAGATAGGTTAGGGGCCAGGGGTCACGAGCAGTACTTC
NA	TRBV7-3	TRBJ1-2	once	CASSPPSTDRFYGYTF	TGTGCCAGCAGCCCCCCGTCGACAGACCGATTCTATGGCTACACCTTC
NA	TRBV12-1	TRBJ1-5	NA	CASSFEAGRESNQPQHF	TGTGCCAGCAGCTTTGAGGCAGGGCGGGAGAGCAATCAGCCCCAGCATTTT
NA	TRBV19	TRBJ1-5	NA	CASSLQQGWQPQHF	TGTGCCAGTAGCCTGCAACAGGGATGGCAGCCCCAGCATTTT
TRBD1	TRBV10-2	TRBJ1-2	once	CASSDLDRSYTF	TGCGCCAGCAGTGATTTGGACAGGTCCTACACCTTC
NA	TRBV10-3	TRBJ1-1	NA	CAISDPPARTEAFF	TGTGCCATCAGTGATCCTCCCGCGAGGACTGAAGCTTTCTTT